Listed below are T cell receptor beta chains from one sample, sequenced in a study of blood T cell repertoires in COVID-19. Sequencing was performed with immunoSEQ multiplex PCR; in TCRdb, only in-frame clones are kept and a portion is missing. The sample shows about 200,000 clones, roughly 90% of them seen only once. The specimen sequenced was PBMCs or T cells enriched from blood (not recorded which). These TCRs come from a woman younger than 30 who had recovered from COVID-19. Both conserved end residues are part of each CDR3. Each record gives: V gene, D gene, clone size, CDR3 length, J gene, CDR3 DNA, CDR3 protein. D genes are given only for firm matches. Size values are once, few and many counts, or a class for expanded clones, and some rows have none.

TRBV6-5	.	.	13	TRBJ1-6	TGTGCCAGCAGGGGGGTTAACAGGGATGTCCTCCACTTT	CASRGVNRDVLHF
TRBV7-9	TRBD2	.	15	TRBJ2-1	TGTGCCAGCAGCCCCAGCGGGACCTCTTACAATGAGCAGTTCTTC	CASSPSGTSYNEQFF
TRBV3-1/TRBV3-2	TRBD2	.	19	TRBJ2-5	TGTGCCAGCAGCCCCGGACTAGCGGGGCCTTCGAGGTACCAAGAGACCCAGTACTTC	CASSPGLAGPSRYQETQYF
TRBV6-1	TRBD1	.	14	TRBJ2-7	TGTGCCAGCAGTTCCGGGACAGGGGGCACCGAGCAGTACTTC	CASSSGTGGTEQYF
TRBV5-1	.	.	15	TRBJ2-1	TGCGCCAGCAGCCCCGGCCGGACTAACTACAATGAGCAGTTCTTC	CASSPGRTNYNEQFF
TRBV12-3/TRBV12-4	.	.	13	TRBJ2-5	TGTGCCAGCAGCCAGGACAGCAGGTGGACCCAGTACTTC	CASSQDSRWTQYF
TRBV5-6	TRBD2	.	16	TRBJ2-5	TGTGCCAGCAGAAGACGAATGACTAGCGATCAAGAGACCCAGTACTTC	CASRRRMTSDQETQYF
TRBV13	.	once	15	TRBJ1-6	TGTGCCAGCAGCTTAGCCGGGAACTATAATTCACCCCTCCACTTT	CASSLAGNYNSPLHF
TRBV5-1	TRBD2	.	15	TRBJ2-7	TGCGCCAGCAGCCTAACTAGCGGGGAAACCTACGAGCAGTACTTC	CASSLTSGETYEQYF
TRBV9	TRBD1	.	16	TRBJ1-3	TGTGCCAGCAGCCCACTGCAGGGGGCCGGTGGAAACACCATATATTTT	CASSPLQGAGGNTIYF
TRBV2	.	.	15	TRBJ1-3	TGTGCCAGCAGTGAAAGGGGGTACTCTGGAAACACCATATATTTT	CASSERGYSGNTIYF
TRBV11-2	.	.	15	TRBJ1-6	TGTGCCAGCAGCCCCATTGGGGGGTCGGATTCACCCCTCCACTTT	CASSPIGGSDSPLHF
TRBV6-4	.	many	16	TRBJ2-3	TGTGCCAGCAGTGACTCGGGGCTAGCGAGCGCAGATACGCAGTATTTT	CASSDSGLASADTQYF
TRBV18	.	.	13	TRBJ2-7	TGTGCCAGCTCAAGAGGGATCTACTACGAGCAGTACTTC	CASSRGIYYEQYF
TRBV28	TRBD1	.	14	TRBJ1-6	TGTGCCAGCAGTCTGACAGGGAAGAATTCACCCCTCCACTTT	CASSLTGKNSPLHF
TRBV3-1/TRBV3-2	TRBD1	.	16	TRBJ1-2	TGTGCCAGCAGTCGGGATACGGGACAGGGATACTATGGCTACACCTTC	CASSRDTGQGYYGYTF
TRBV10-3	TRBD1	.	16	TRBJ2-6	TGTGCCATCAGTGGACAGGGGGCGCCCGGGGCCAACGTCCTGACTTTC	CAISGQGAPGANVLTF
TRBV5-1	TRBD1	few	14	TRBJ2-7	TGCGCCAGCAGCTTGGGGGGACAGAGCTACGAGCAGTACTTC	CASSLGGQSYEQYF
TRBV7-9	.	few	15	TRBJ2-7	TGTGCCAGCAGCTTGGGGTCTACGACAGTCTACGAGCAGTACTTC	CASSLGSTTVYEQYF
TRBV4-1	.	.	15	TRBJ1-2	TGCGCCAGCAGCCCTTCCTGGGGGCCCGGCTATGGCTACACCTTC	CASSPSWGPGYGYTF
TRBV19	TRBD2	.	15	TRBJ2-3	TGTGCCAGTAGTGGAGGACTAGCGGCCACAGATACGCAGTATTTT	CASSGGLAATDTQYF
TRBV27	TRBD1	.	13	TRBJ2-7	TGTGCCAGCAGTTGGGGACAGGGTCGCGAGCAGTACTTC	CASSWGQGREQYF
TRBV30	.	.	13	TRBJ1-1	TGTGCCTGGGAACAGGGCCCTGGAGCTGAAGCTTTCTTT	CAWEQGPGAEAFF
TRBV11-2	TRBD2	.	15	TRBJ2-7	TGTGCCAGCAGCTCGGGACTAGCGGGGGGTAGCGAGCAGTACTTC	CASSSGLAGGSEQYF
TRBV5-6	.	.	17	TRBJ1-6	TGTGCCAGCAGCTTGGGGTCCTCCGGGATTCCACATTCACCCCTCCACTTT	CASSLGSSGIPHSPLHF
TRBV11-2	.	.	13	TRBJ1-2	TGTGCCAGCAGCCTCGACGGGAACTATGGCTACACCTTC	CASSLDGNYGYTF
TRBV9	.	.	13	TRBJ2-2	TGTGCCAGCAGCGTAGGAGGGACCGGGGAGCTGTTTTTT	CASSVGGTGELFF
TRBV7-8	TRBD2	.	15	TRBJ2-7	TGTGCCAGCAGCGAAAGTAGCGGGGGGCCCTACGAGCAGTACTTC	CASSESSGGPYEQYF
TRBV2	TRBD1	.	14	TRBJ1-1	TGTGCCAGCACCAGGATGACAGGGAAGGCCGAAGCTTTCTTT	CASTRMTGKAEAFF
TRBV19	.	once	15	TRBJ1-1	TGTGCCAGTAGTATACAGTTGCAGGGCGAGTCGAGGGCTTTCTTT	CASSIQLQGESRAFF
TRBV23-1	.	few	14	TRBJ2-7	TGCGCCAGCAGTCACGGGGGAGCCTGCGACGAGCAGTACTTC	CASSHGGACDEQYF
TRBV2	.	.	14	TRBJ1-5	TGTGCCAGCGCTTTCGCTAGGCTAAATCAGCCCCAGCATTTT	CASAFARLNQPQHF
TRBV5-1	.	.	13	TRBJ1-1	TGCGCCAGCAGCTTACAGGGTTACACTGAAGCTTTCTTT	CASSLQGYTEAFF
TRBV28	TRBD2	.	15	TRBJ2-3	TGTGCCAGCGGACTAAGCGGGGGCCTCACAGATACGCAGTATTTT	CASGLSGGLTDTQYF
TRBV4-1	.	.	16	TRBJ1-4	TGCGCCAGCAGCCAAGTCGCCGGTCGCACTAATGAAAAACTGTTTTTT	CASSQVAGRTNEKLFF
TRBV28	.	.	14	TRBJ2-1	TGTGCCAGCAGTTTTGTCTCAGGGGCCAATGAGCAGTTCTTC	CASSFVSGANEQFF
TRBV19	.	.	14	TRBJ2-3	TGTGCCAGTAGTATTATGCTAGCAGCAGATACGCAGTATTTT	CASSIMLAADTQYF
TRBV7-6	TRBD1	.	16	TRBJ2-7	TGTGCCAGCAGCTTAGGTTGGGGACAGGGTTCCTACGAGCAGTACTTC	CASSLGWGQGSYEQYF
TRBV5-4	TRBD2	few	17	TRBJ2-1	TGTGCCAGCAGCTTGGCCTTGGGAGGGAAGCGGAATGGTGAGCAGTTCTTC	CASSLALGGKRNGEQFF
TRBV6-9	.	.	16	TRBJ1-3	TGTGCCAGCAGTTATTTGCGGAAAATCTCTGGAAACACCATATATTTT	CASSYLRKISGNTIYF
TRBV12-3/TRBV12-4	.	.	13	TRBJ1-2	TGTGCCAGCAGTTTTACAGGAAACTATGGCTACACCTTC	CASSFTGNYGYTF
TRBV28	TRBD2	.	15	TRBJ2-2	TGTGCCAGCAGTGACTGGCGGGGGGCAAACGGGGAGCTGTTTTTT	CASSDWRGANGELFF
TRBV6-5	TRBD2	many	15	TRBJ2-7	TGTGCCAGTTCCGCGGAGCTAGCGGGGGTTGGCGAGCAGTACTTC	CASSAELAGVGEQYF
TRBV5-4	TRBD1	.	13	TRBJ2-1	TGTGCCAGCAGCCCCGGGACAGGGAATGAGCAGTTCTTC	CASSPGTGNEQFF
TRBV7-9	.	.	14	TRBJ1-3	TGTGCCAGCAGCCCGCCCACGGAGGGAAACACCATATATTTT	CASSPPTEGNTIYF
TRBV18	TRBD1	.	13	TRBJ1-1	TGTGCCAGCTCAGAGGACAGGGGCACTGAAGCTTTCTTT	CASSEDRGTEAFF
TRBV5-4	TRBD1	.	16	TRBJ2-2	TGTGCCAGCAGCTTGGACAGGGGATCGAACACCGGGGAGCTGTTTTTT	CASSLDRGSNTGELFF
TRBV6-1	.	.	14	TRBJ1-2	TGTGCCAGCAGTGAAGCGAGGACTGAACCTGGCTACACCTTC	CASSEARTEPGYTF
TRBV9	TRBD1	.	14	TRBJ1-1	TGTGCCAGCAGCGTACGACAGGGTGGCACTGAAGCTTTCTTT	CASSVRQGGTEAFF
TRBV28	.	.	15	TRBJ1-3	TGTGCCAGCAGTTTCCCCCGCTCGGGAGGAAACACCATATATTTT	CASSFPRSGGNTIYF
TRBV7-9	.	.	16	TRBJ2-3	TGTGCCAGCAGCTTAAATCCCCAGGGCCGCAGCGTTGCGCAGTATTTT	CASSLNPQGRSVAQYF